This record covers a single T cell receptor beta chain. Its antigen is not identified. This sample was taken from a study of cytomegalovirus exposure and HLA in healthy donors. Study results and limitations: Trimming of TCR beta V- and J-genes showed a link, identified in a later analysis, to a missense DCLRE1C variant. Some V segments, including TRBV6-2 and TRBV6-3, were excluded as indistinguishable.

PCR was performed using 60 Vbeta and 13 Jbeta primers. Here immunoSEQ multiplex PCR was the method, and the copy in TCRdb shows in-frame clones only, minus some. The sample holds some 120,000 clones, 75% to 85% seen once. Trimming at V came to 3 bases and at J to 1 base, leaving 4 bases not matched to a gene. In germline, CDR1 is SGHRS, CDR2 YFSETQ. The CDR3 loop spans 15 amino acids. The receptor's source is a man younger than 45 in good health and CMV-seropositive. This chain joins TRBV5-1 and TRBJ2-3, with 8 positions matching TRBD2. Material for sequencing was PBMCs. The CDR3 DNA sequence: TGCGCCAGCAGCTCACCGACTAGCGGCACAGATACGCAGTATTTT. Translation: CASSSPTSGTDTQYF.